The clone carrying this T cell receptor beta chain has just one count. Original analysis: Estimated nucleated cell counts came from reference gene primer amplification. Clones were sequenced by immunoSEQ multiplex PCR, and TCRdb holds only the in-frame ones, with some missing. V and J calls and clone size are those listed in that table; D and trimming were worked out from the DNA. The sample shows 240,000 or so clones, approximately 80% of them seen only once. CDR3 length: 17 amino acids. Trimming took 4 bases from V and 4 from J; bases not matched to a gene: 8. CDR1 is SGHDN, CDR2 FVKESK, per germline. The entry originates in a study of blood T cell repertoires in COVID-19. As for the study in general: COVID-19 samples collected from the United States, Italy and Spain covered acute and convalescent phases. Sources were T cells, B-cell-depleted T cells, or PBMCs; the material itself was cDNA or gDNA.

The specimen was peripheral blood. The receptor comes from a woman over 75 with acute or convalescent COVID-19. This rearrangement joins TRBV14 to TRBJ2-5; 14 bases are a match to TRBD2. The chain's CDR3 is CASSPGTSGSRGETQYF. The CDR3 region has the DNA TGTGCCAGCAGCCCCGGGACTAGCGGGAGTAGGGGAGAGACCCAGTACTTC.